This T cell receptor beta chain originates from a study of PD-L1 blockade in urothelial cancer. This clone was picked up a small number of times. The CDR3 length is 12 residues. V dropped 10 bases and J dropped 2 bases, with 12 bases sitting between them. Germline assignment: CDR1 MDHEN and CDR2 SYDVKM. The repertoire was sequenced with immunoSEQ multiplex PCR; TCRdb's copy has only in-frame clones and lacks some. The data hold roughly 87,000 clones, with roughly 90% observed a single time. Time point meaning: pretreatment peripheral blood. The clonotype was recovered from a woman older than 75 with urothelial cancer. This sequence joins TRBV28 and TRBJ2-7; perhaps TRBD1 as D (6 bases). Material: PBMCs, obtained around atezolizumab (anti-PD-L1) treatment. The CDR3 protein is CATNRATYEQYF. The DNA of the CDR3 is TGTGCCACCAACAGGGCTACCTACGAGCAGTACTTC.